The 2 T cell receptor beta chains presented below share a single source sample, sequenced in a study of shared clonotypes between healthy human individuals. The assay was immunoSEQ multiplex PCR, and TCRdb's table has in-frame clones only and misses some. The sample records roughly 2.1 million clones, about 92% being singletons. Terminally differentiated effector memory CD45RA+ cells were excluded from the naive CD8 cells, which were CD45RO-negative and positively selected for CCR7. What was sequenced was naive CD8+ T cells from PBMCs. All receptors derive from a man between 18 and 29 years old in good health. Some clones in this sample may be carry-over from other donors' samples.

This chain connects TRBV2 to TRBJ2-7, with D possibly TRBD2 on 5 matching bases. The CDR3 is made up of 12 amino acids. CDR1 and CDR2 from the germline V gene are SNHLY and FYNNEI. V lost 10 bases and J 7 bases, leaving 17 bases between the germline ends. In DNA form, the CDR3 reads TGTGCCACCCTGACCCCCCCGGGAGAGCAGTACTTC. Translated: CATLTPPGEQYF.

The V gene is TRBV2, the J gene TRBJ1-3, with D tentatively TRBD1 (5 bases). The CDR3 spans 15 residues. Trimming removed 2 bases from V and 1 base from J, with 9 bases in between. Germline loops: CDR1 SNHLY, CDR2 FYNNEI. For the CDR3, the DNA is TGTGCCAGCAGTGAAATAAGGGGTTCTGGAAACACCATATATTTT. This gives the protein CASSEIRGSGNTIYF.